This T cell receptor beta chain originates from a study of T cell responses to AZD1222 COVID-19 vaccine (dated by TCRdb to about 2021). For the wider study: AZD1222 recipients whose second dose came at about 4 weeks and those whose second dose came at about 12 weeks were combined into one group, since spike-specific TCR depth and breadth did not differ between the two schedules. TCR sequencing was performed for about 250 trial participants, of whom some 200 were given two doses of AZD1222 and 26 were given two doses of MenACWY control vaccine. Trial participants were enrolled into age subgroups of 18-55, 56-69 and 70-plus years, which contained around 150, 29 and 61 TCR-sequenced participants, respectively.

The CDR3 regions of human TCRbeta chains were analyzed by immunosequencing. From the authors' description of their analysis: TCRs in the repertoires were compared against a reference library of SARS-CoV-2-specific TCRs that had been generated with the MIRA antigen-specificity platform. Breadth was defined as the fraction of unique TCRs that were SARS-CoV-2-associated, and depth was defined as the fraction of total T cells that were SARS-CoV-2-associated. Using the MIRA data, each spike-specific TCR was assigned both to the spike region to which the TCR was reactive and to a CD4 or CD8 class. Log10-transformed breadth and depth values were compared by one-way ANOVA with Sidak's multiple comparisons tests. As stored in TCRdb, this immuneACCESS dataset retains in-frame rearrangements with V and J assigned. A fraction of the clones does not appear; measured against another copy, unresolved V genes explain less than half of the discrepancy, and the remainder lacks a known reason. The V and J calls and clone size were taken over from that table, and D and trimming were inferred from the DNA. Present in this sample are over 150,000 clones, less than 95% of which were seen just once. Approximately 2.8% of the sample belongs to the ten largest clones.

At the junction V is shortened by 5 bases and J by 5 bases; bases outside the gene matches: 14. The CDR3, from cysteine to phenylalanine, totals 17 residues. Kept here is only the CDR3 DNA, which spans 51 bases and is read in frame from base 1. CDR1 and CDR2 were assigned from the germline V gene as LGHNA and YNFKEQ. What the time point label conveys for this sample: baseline before first vaccination. Samples from vaccinated people were obtained from the UK trials COV001 and COV002, which included a single-blind randomized controlled phase 2/3 trial of AZD1222 (ChAdOx1 nCoV-19) in healthy adults. Trial participant PBMC samples were collected at day 0 and day 28 after the second dose for TCRbeta chain sequencing. Regarding this clone: Its cognate antigen has yet to be identified. No much larger clone exists at a distance of one base, and base qualities are not known.

What the authors observed across the whole study: Because no day 14 peak-response samples were available, repertoires were characterized only after the peak T cell response. The whole spike protein was spanned by vaccine-associated CD4 TCRs, and dominant responses were seen in regions 160-218 and 743-854. After two AZD1222 doses, both the breadth and the depth of spike-specific TCRs were significantly higher than at day 0 and than in MenACWY recipients. Conclusions about previously exposed vaccinees were limited because only six AZD1222 recipients were SARS-CoV-2 seropositive at baseline. Participants were mostly white British, with more females than males. The authors suggested clonal diversity may have been underestimated. Reportedly, almost half of the unique spike-specific TCRs recognized epitopes lying outside the regions that are mutated in the B.1.351 and B.1.1.7 variants. The 56-69-year group was small, and its depth increase did not reach significance, likely because of low power.

The sequence was obtained from an adult in good health. Here the sequenced sample was peripheral blood, taken on day 0 of AZD1222 vaccination. The chain links TRBV4-2 with TRBJ1-1; 10 middle bases align to TRBD1. The CDR3 protein sequence reads: CASSYRDRGPWGTEAFF. The DNA sequence is TGTGCCAGCAGCTACCGGGACAGGGGCCCCTGGGGGACTGAAGCTTTCTTT.